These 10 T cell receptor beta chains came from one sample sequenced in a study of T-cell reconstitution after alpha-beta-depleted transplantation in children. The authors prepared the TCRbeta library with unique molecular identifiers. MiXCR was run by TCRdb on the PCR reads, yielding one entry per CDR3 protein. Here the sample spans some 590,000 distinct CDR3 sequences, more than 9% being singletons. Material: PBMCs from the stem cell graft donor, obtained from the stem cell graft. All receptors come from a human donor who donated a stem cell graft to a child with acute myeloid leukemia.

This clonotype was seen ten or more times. CDR3 loop: CATSRVRGGAETQYF. The CDR3 region has the DNA TGTGCCACCAGCAGAGTCCGGGGGGGCGCAGAGACCCAGTACTTC. V gene TRBV15 combines with J gene TRBJ2-5; TRBD2 matches at 8 bases. This CDR3 contains 15 residues. Germline loops: CDR1 LNHNV, CDR2 YYDKDF (reference sequence). The J segment lost 4 bases and the V segment lost 1 base, leaving 5 bases of the junction unmatched.

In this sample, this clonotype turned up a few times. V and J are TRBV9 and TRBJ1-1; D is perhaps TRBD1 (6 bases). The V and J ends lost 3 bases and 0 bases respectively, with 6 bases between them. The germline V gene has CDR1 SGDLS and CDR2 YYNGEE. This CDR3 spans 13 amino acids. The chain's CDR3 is CASSGQVNTEAFF. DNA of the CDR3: TGTGCCAGCAGCGGACAGGTGAACACTGAAGCTTTCTTT.

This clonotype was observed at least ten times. The CDR3: CSASGTLVAGELFF. The DNA of the CDR3 is TGCAGTGCTAGTGGAACCCTGGTGGCCGGGGAGCTGTTTTTT. The chain combines TRBV20-1 with TRBJ2-2; D not certain. CDR1 is DFQATT, CDR2 SNEGSKA, per germline (reference sequence). The CDR3 runs to 14 residues. Trimming cost V 3 bases and J 6 bases, with 14 bases left between them.

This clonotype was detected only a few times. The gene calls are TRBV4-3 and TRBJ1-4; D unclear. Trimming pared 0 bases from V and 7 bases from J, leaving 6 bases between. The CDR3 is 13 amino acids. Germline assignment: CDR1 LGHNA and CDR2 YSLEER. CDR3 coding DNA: TGCGCCAGCAGCCAAGATGATGGTGAAAAACTGTTTTTT. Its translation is CASSQDDGEKLFF.

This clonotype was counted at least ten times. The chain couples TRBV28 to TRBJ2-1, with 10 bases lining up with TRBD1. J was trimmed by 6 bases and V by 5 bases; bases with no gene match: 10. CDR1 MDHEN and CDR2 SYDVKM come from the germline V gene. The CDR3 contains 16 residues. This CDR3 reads CASSQRGGTGVNEQFF. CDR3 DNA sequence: TGTGCCAGCAGTCAAAGGGGGGGGACAGGGGTCAATGAGCAGTTCTTC.

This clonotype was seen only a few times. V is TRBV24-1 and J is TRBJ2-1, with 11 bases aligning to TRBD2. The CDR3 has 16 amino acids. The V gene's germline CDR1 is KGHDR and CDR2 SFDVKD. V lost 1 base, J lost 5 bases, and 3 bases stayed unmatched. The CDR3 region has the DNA TGTGCCACCAGTGATTTACTAGCGGGAGAGAACAATGAGCAGTTCTTC. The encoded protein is CATSDLLAGENNEQFF.

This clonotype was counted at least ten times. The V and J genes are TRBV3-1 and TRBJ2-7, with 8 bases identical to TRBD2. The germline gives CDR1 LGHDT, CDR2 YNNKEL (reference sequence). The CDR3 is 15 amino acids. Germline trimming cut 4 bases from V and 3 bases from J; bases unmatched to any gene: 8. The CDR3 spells CASSPPGLVSYEQYF. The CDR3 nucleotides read TGTGCCAGCAGCCCTCCGGGACTAGTCAGCTACGAGCAGTACTTC.

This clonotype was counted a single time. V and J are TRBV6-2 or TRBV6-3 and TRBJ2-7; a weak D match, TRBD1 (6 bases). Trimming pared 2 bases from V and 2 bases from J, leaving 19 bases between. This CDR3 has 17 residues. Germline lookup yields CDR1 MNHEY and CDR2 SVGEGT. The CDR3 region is CASSYGGTGRRTYEQYF. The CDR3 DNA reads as TGTGCCAGCAGTTACGGGGGTACAGGGCGGCGAACCTACGAGCAGTACTTC.

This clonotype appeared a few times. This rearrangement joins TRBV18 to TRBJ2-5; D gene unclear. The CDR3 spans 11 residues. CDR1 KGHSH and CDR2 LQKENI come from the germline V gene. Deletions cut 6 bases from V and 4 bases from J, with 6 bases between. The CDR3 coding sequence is TGTGCCAGCTCCTCTCCAGAGACCCAGTACTTC. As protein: CASSSPETQYF. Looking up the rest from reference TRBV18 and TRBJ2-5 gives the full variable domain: NAGVMQNPRHLVRRRGQEARLRCSPMKGHSHVYWYRQLPEEGLKFMVYLQKENIIDESGMPKERFSAEFPKEGPSILRIQQVVRGDSAAYFCASSSPETQYFGPGTRLLVL.

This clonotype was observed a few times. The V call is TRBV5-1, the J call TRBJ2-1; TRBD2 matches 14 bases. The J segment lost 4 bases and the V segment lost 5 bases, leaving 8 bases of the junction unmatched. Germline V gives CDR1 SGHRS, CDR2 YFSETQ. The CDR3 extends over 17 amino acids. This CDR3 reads CASRSGGTSGGYNEQFF. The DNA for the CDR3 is TGCGCCAGCAGAAGTGGGGGGACTAGCGGGGGATACAATGAGCAGTTCTTC.